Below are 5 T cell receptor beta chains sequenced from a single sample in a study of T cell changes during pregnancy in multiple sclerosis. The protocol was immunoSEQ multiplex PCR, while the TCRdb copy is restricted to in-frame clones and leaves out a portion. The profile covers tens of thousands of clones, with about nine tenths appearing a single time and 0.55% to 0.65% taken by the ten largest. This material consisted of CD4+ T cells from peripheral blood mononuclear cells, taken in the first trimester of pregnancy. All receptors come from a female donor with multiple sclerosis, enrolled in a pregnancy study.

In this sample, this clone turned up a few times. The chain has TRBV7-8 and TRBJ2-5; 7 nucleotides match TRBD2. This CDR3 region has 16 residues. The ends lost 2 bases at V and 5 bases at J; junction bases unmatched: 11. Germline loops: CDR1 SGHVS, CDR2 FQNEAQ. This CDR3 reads CASSLSPRSGAETQYF. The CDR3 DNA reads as TGTGCCAGCAGCTTATCTCCGAGGAGCGGGGCTGAGACCCAGTACTTC.

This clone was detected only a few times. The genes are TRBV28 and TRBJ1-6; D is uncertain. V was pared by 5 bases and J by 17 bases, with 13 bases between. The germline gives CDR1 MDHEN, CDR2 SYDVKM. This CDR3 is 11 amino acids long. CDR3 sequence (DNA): TGTGCCAGCAGTCCCGCGATCCTAGTCCACTTT. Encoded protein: CASSPAILVHF.

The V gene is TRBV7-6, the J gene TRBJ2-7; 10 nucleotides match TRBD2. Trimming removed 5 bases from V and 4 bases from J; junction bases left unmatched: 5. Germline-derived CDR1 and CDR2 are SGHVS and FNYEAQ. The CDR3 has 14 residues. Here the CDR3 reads CASSPLAGDYEQYF. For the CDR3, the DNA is TGTGCCAGCAGCCCGCTAGCGGGGGATTACGAGCAGTACTTC. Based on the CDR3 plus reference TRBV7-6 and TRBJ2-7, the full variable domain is GAGVSQSPRYKVTKRGQDVALRCDPISGHVSLYWYRQALGQGPEFLTYFNYEAQQDKSGLPNDRFSAERPEGSISTLTIQRTEQRDSAMYRCASSPLAGDYEQYFGPGTRLTVT.

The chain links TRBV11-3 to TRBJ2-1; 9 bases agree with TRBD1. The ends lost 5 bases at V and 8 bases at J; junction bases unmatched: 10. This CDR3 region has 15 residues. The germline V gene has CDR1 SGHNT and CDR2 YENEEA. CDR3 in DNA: TGTGCCAGCAGCGCTAGACAGGGGGGGATCTATGAGCAGTTCTTC. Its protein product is CASSARQGGIYEQFF.

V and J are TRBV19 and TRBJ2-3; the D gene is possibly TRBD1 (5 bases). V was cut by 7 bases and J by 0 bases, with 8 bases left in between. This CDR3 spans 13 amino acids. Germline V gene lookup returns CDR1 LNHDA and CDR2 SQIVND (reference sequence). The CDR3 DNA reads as TGTGCCAGTACCCAGGGCAGCACAGATACGCAGTATTTT. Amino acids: CASTQGSTDTQYF.